This TCR beta chain was captured by sequencing in a study of neoadjuvant anti-PD-1 for oral cavity cancer (dated by TCRdb to the early 2020s). Looking at the study overall: Patients mostly received three to four biweekly doses of nivolumab at 3 mg/kg before curative-intent surgical resection. The parent correlative cohort had over ten patients and a response rate of about 31%. Patients with complete response, partial response or stable disease by RECIST 1.1 were defined as responders, whereas patients with progression were defined as non-responders. Patients without progression received a fourth nivolumab dose around day 43 and underwent definitive surgical resection on days 50-56.

This specimen's time point label, per the study, means: before neoadjuvant nivolumab. Patients had been newly diagnosed with stage II-IVA oral cavity squamous cell carcinoma, and no prior systemic or radiation treatment had been given to the patients. Everyone in the cohort had locally advanced, HPV-negative oral cavity squamous cell carcinoma. Peripheral blood mononuclear cells were analyzed directly, without maintenance or expansion in culture. Samples came from a longitudinal correlative study of a single-arm phase II trial of neoadjuvant nivolumab in oral cavity squamous cell carcinoma. Subject-matched pre- and post-treatment PBMCs and tumors from three responders and three non-responders were subjected to genomic DNA-based TCRbeta sequencing. Peripheral blood mononuclear cells were collected once before nivolumab treatment and again after treatment, at the time of surgery. The Maxwell RSC DNA from Cells kit was used to extract genomic DNA from PBMCs.

PBMC libraries used mostly around 0.5 ug of input genomic DNA for deep sequencing, with six replicates per sample. TCRbeta libraries were prepared with the immunoSEQ hsTCRbeta kit according to the manufacturer's instructions. Sequencing of the completed libraries took place using an Illumina NovaSeq 6000 S4 flow cell after they had been pooled to roughly 3.2 nM. In the paper's pipeline: The immunoSEQ Analyzer handled quality control and preprocessing of the raw data. The analysis was limited to productive rearrangements, and each clonotype was defined by a unique CDR3 amino acid sequence. Using the R package tcR, the researchers computed the Gini-Simpson index as their estimate of repertoire clonality. Student's t test was used to compare Gini indices, and Pearson correlation was used to assess associations with tumor size change. This is the immuneACCESS table as TCRdb keeps it, with only in-frame sequences that have V and J called. A part of the clones is gone; compared with another copy, unresolved V genes explain less than half, and the rest is unexplained. V, J and clone size reflect that table, while D and trimming were determined from the DNA. The sample table lists 84,000 or so clones, 70% to 85% of them with a count of one. The ten most abundant clones make up 2.5% to 4% of the sample.

Trimming leaves V shorter by 2 bases and J shorter by 3 bases, with the junction holding 12 bases beyond the gene matches. The germline V gene (reference sequence) yields GTSNPN for CDR1 and SVGIG for CDR2. Counted from cysteine to phenylalanine, this CDR3 has 16 amino acids. Left in the record is the CDR3 DNA by itself, 48 bases read in frame from the first base. This clone has more than one count but fewer than ten. What this receptor recognizes is not known. No base quality values were provided; no much bigger clone lies one nucleotide off. Findings and caveats that apply to the study as a whole: Higher pretreatment blood Treg/Th17 ratios correlated with higher pretreatment blood TCRbeta clonality and lower post-treatment tumor TCRbeta clonality. TCR analyses included only a few patients per response group, and the authors called for larger cohorts for validation. After neoadjuvant nivolumab, significantly higher T cell clonality (Gini index) was found within PBMCs in non-responders than in responders.

This receptor was taken from a person between 40 and 80 years old with oral cavity squamous cell carcinoma. The V and J segments used are TRBV30 and TRBJ1-1; 7 bases in between match TRBD1. The starting material was PBMCs, obtained before nivolumab (anti-PD-1) treatment. In nucleotides, the sequence is TGTGCCTGGAGTCCCGCCCTTGGGCAGGGGGACACTGAAGCTTTCTTT. The resulting protein is CAWSPALGQGDTEAFF.